This T cell receptor beta chain comes out of a study of cytomegalovirus exposure and HLA in healthy donors. Looking at the study overall: Falling in the Caucasian-associated ancestry cluster were about four fifths of under 450 genotyped donors.

In germline, CDR1 is SGDLS, CDR2 YYNGEE. Trimming pared 8 bases from V and 0 bases from J, leaving 15 bases between. The length of the CDR3 is 15 residues. Vbeta (60) and Jbeta (13) primers were used in the PCR. The assay was immunoSEQ multiplex PCR, and TCRdb's table has in-frame clones only and misses some. This sample has about 160,000 clones, with 60% to 80% found just once. The J gene is TRBJ1-5, the V gene TRBV9, with D possibly matching TRBD1 (6 bases). The source material was PBMCs. The TCR was taken from a man over 45 in good health and CMV-seropositive. CDR3 sequence: CASNAGTNSNQPQHF. The CDR3 coding sequence is TGTGCCAGTAATGCCGGGACAAATAGCAATCAGCCCCAGCATTTT.